Sequencing of this T cell receptor (beta chain) was carried out in a study of blood T cell repertoires in COVID-19. Assay used: immunoSEQ multiplex PCR; TCRdb lists only in-frame clones, some missing. The sample has approximately 110,000 clones; around 81% are singletons. Sequences were obtained from peripheral blood. This receptor was taken from a human donor in a cohort sampled during active or convalescent COVID-19.

CDR3 bases: TGTGCCAGCAGCTCCGGGGGGCGGGTCACCGGGGAGCTGTTTTTT. Protein sequence: CASSSGGRVTGELFF. This chain uses TRBV5-4 with TRBJ2-2; D is possibly TRBD2 (7 bases). In germline, CDR1 is SGHNT, CDR2 YYREEE (reference sequence). Between the trimmed V and J ends, which lost 3 bases and 4 bases, there was a span of 13 bases. The CDR3 covers 15 residues.